A selection of T cell receptor beta chains follows, all from one sample in a study of identical twins. TCRdb passed the 5' RACE reads through MiXCR, listing each CDR3 protein once. The sample holds about 220,000 distinct CDR3 sequences, approximately 7.1% seen once. Another study also made use of these data, one on T cells expressing NK-cell markers.

Sequencing was performed on CD8+ T cells sorted from blood. The origin of the receptors is a woman under 30 in good health. CDR3s include the opening cysteine and the closing phenylalanine or tryptophan. Each record gives: V gene, clone size, D gene, J gene, CDR3 DNA, CDR3 protein. D genes are given only for firm matches. Not all rows give a size; the values are once, few, many and, for expanded clones, a class.

>TRBV29-1|few|NA|TRBJ2-3
TGCAGCGCTGCGACAGGTGCCACAGATACGCAGTATTTT
CSAATGATDTQYF
>TRBV7-2|few|TRBD2|TRBJ2-1
TGTGCCAGCAGCCGGGGGGTGGGGGATTACAATGAGCAGTTCTTC
CASSRGVGDYNEQFF
>TRBV7-9|many|NA|TRBJ2-1
TGTGCCAGCAGCTTAATCGAAGGAGGTGAGCAGTTCTTC
CASSLIEGGEQFF
>TRBV27|few|NA|TRBJ2-1
TGTGCCAGCAGTCCCGGCGGGGGCCACAATGAGCAGTTCTTC
CASSPGGGHNEQFF
>TRBV12-3/TRBV12-4|few|TRBD2|TRBJ2-3
TGTGCCAGCTTTGGGTTGGCGGGAGCAAGTTCGTATGGCACAGATACGCAGTATTTT
CASFGLAGASSYGTDTQYF
>TRBV7-9|NA|NA|TRBJ2-1
TGTGCCAGCAGCAACGACAGGAGCCCCTTTTACAATGAGCAGTTCTTC
CASSNDRSPFYNEQFF
>TRBV12-5|NA|TRBD1|TRBJ1-4
TGTGCTAGTGGTTTCGACAGGGTTAATGAAAAACTGTTTTTT
CASGFDRVNEKLFF
>TRBV6-2/TRBV6-3|few|NA|TRBJ1-6
TGTGCCAGCAGTTACACCGAGCGATCACCCCTCCACTTT
CASSYTERSPLHF
>TRBV12-3/TRBV12-4|few|TRBD1|TRBJ1-1
TGTGCCAGCAGTCCCCCGGGACAGGGCTGGAGCACTGAAGCTTTCTTT
CASSPPGQGWSTEAFF
>TRBV7-8|NA|TRBD2|TRBJ2-1
TGTGCCAGCAGCTCACTAGCGGGAAGCTCCTACAATGAGCAGTTCTTC
CASSSLAGSSYNEQFF
>TRBV9|NA|TRBD1|TRBJ1-2
TGTGCCAGCAGCGCCGGACAGGGGGCCTACTATGGCTACACCTTC
CASSAGQGAYYGYTF
>TRBV21-1|few|NA|TRBJ2-1
TGTGCCAGCAGCAGGCTAGCGGGAGAGTACAATGAGCAGTTCTTC
CASSRLAGEYNEQFF
>TRBV21-1|many|NA|TRBJ1-1
TGTGCCAGCAGCTGGACAGATCTTGAAGCTTTCTTT
CASSWTDLEAFF
>TRBV12-3/TRBV12-4|NA|NA|TRBJ2-1
TGTGCCAGCACCTCCGGGACCGTAGACGAGCAGTTCTTC
CASTSGTVDEQFF
>TRBV7-2|many|NA|TRBJ2-3
TGTGCCAGCAGCACGACTAGCACAGATACGCAGTATTTT
CASSTTSTDTQYF
>TRBV20-1|NA|NA|TRBJ1-2
TGCAGTGCTAGTGGGAGTGGCTACACCTTC
CSASGSGYTF
>TRBV2|NA|NA|TRBJ2-3
TGTGCCAGCAACCCAGATACGCAGTATTTT
CASNPDTQYF
>TRBV12-3/TRBV12-4|NA|TRBD2|TRBJ2-1
TGTGCCAGCAGCGTCACCGGGGGGACTTACAATGAGCAGTTCTTC
CASSVTGGTYNEQFF
>TRBV19|NA|TRBD1|TRBJ2-5
TGTGCCAGTAGTATTACAGGGGCTGAGGGGGAGACCCAGTACTTC
CASSITGAEGETQYF
>TRBV27|NA|NA|TRBJ2-3
TGTGCCAGCAGTTTACAGCGGAGTTTCACAGATACGCAGTATTTT
CASSLQRSFTDTQYF
>TRBV29-1|many|NA|TRBJ1-2
TGCAGCGTTGAGTCGTTCCGGCTGAACGAGTATGGCTACACCTTC
CSVESFRLNEYGYTF
>TRBV7-9|many|NA|TRBJ2-5
TGTGCCAGCAGCTTAGCAGTAACTCCCTGGGAGACCCAGTACTTC
CASSLAVTPWETQYF
>TRBV11-2|few|NA|TRBJ2-2
TGTGCCAGCAGCTTAGGTGGGGACTTCACCGGGGAGCTGTTTTTT
CASSLGGDFTGELFF
>TRBV5-1|few|NA|TRBJ2-3
TGCGCCAGCAGCTTCAGGTTCCAGAACACAGATACGCAGTATTTT
CASSFRFQNTDTQYF
>TRBV19|NA|TRBD1|TRBJ2-5
TGTGCCACCCAGATGACAGGGGAGACCCAGTACTTC
CATQMTGETQYF
>TRBV7-2|few|NA|TRBJ1-2
TGTGCCAGCAGCTTAGAACTTACTTGGAGCTACACCTTC
CASSLELTWSYTF
>TRBV12-3/TRBV12-4|few|NA|TRBJ1-2
TGTGCCAGCAGTTTATCGGGCAGGACGTTCTATGGCTACACCTTC
CASSLSGRTFYGYTF
>TRBV7-4|NA|TRBD2|TRBJ2-1
TGTGCCAGCAGCTTTGTCCGGCAAGCGGGGGGCGGTTTTCGAGGCGAGCAGTTCTTC
CASSFVRQAGGGFRGEQFF
>TRBV20-1|NA|NA|TRBJ2-7
TGCAGTGCTGCCACAGGGGACTCGGGCGAGCAGTACTTC
CSAATGDSGEQYF
>TRBV7-2|few|NA|TRBJ2-7
TGTGCCAGCAGCTTCCCCTCTTCCGGGACACTTGACGAGCAGTACTTC
CASSFPSSGTLDEQYF
>TRBV9|many|NA|TRBJ2-7
TGTGCCAGCAGCGTTTCGGTCGGGAGTAGCGAGCAGTACTTC
CASSVSVGSSEQYF
>TRBV12-3/TRBV12-4|few|NA|TRBJ2-1
TGTGCCAGCAGCTGGGAGGCGAGCTCCTACAATGAGCAGTTCTTC
CASSWEASSYNEQFF
>TRBV7-6|few|NA|TRBJ2-5
TGTGCCAGCAGCTTTGGAGGGGAAGAGACCCAGTACTTC
CASSFGGEETQYF
>TRBV3-1|NA|TRBD2|TRBJ2-3
TGTGCCAGCAGCCAAGATCCAGCGCGGAGCGGGAGTGATACGCAGTATTTT
CASSQDPARSGSDTQYF
>TRBV7-8|few|NA|TRBJ2-1
TGTGCCAGCTCCGTAACTTCCAGGCAGGTCAAGTTCTTC
CASSVTSRQVKFF
>TRBV10-3|few|TRBD1|TRBJ2-7
TGTGCCATCACTAACTCCGGGACAGGGGCCCTCGAGCAGTACTTC
CAITNSGTGALEQYF
>TRBV7-3|few|NA|TRBJ2-4
TGTGCCAGCAGCGTAGACGGCCTCAAAAACATTCAGTACTTC
CASSVDGLKNIQYF
>TRBV12-3/TRBV12-4|many|NA|TRBJ2-7
TGTGCCAGCAGTTTATCCGCCGAGCAGTACTTC
CASSLSAEQYF
>TRBV7-9|NA|TRBD2|TRBJ2-3
TGTGCCAGCAGCACCCCGCCTAGCGGGGGGCGTACAGATACGCAGTATTTT
CASSTPPSGGRTDTQYF
>TRBV12-3/TRBV12-4|many|NA|TRBJ1-1
TGTGCCAGCAGGACCGACGAAGCTTTCTTT
CASRTDEAFF
>TRBV7-8|NA|TRBD1|TRBJ1-6
TGTGCCAGCAGTCGGGACAGTAATTCACCCCTCCACTTT
CASSRDSNSPLHF
>TRBV7-9|NA|TRBD2|TRBJ2-3
TGTGCCAGCAGTTCCCGACTAGCCCCGTCTCCAGATACGCAGTATTTT
CASSSRLAPSPDTQYF
>TRBV13|NA|NA|TRBJ2-2
TGTGCCAGCAGCCGGGGGCGAAACTCCGGGGAGCTGTTTTTT
CASSRGRNSGELFF
>TRBV6-1|NA|TRBD1|TRBJ1-5
TGTGCCAGCACCGGACAGGGTGGCAATCAGCCCCAGCATTTT
CASTGQGGNQPQHF
>TRBV13|NA|NA|TRBJ2-7
TGTGCCAGCAGCCCAATGAGGGAGCACGAGCAGTACTTC
CASSPMREHEQYF
>TRBV5-1|few|NA|TRBJ2-6
TGCGCCAGCAGGGCCAGCAACTCTGGGGCCAACGTCCTGACTTTC
CASRASNSGANVLTF